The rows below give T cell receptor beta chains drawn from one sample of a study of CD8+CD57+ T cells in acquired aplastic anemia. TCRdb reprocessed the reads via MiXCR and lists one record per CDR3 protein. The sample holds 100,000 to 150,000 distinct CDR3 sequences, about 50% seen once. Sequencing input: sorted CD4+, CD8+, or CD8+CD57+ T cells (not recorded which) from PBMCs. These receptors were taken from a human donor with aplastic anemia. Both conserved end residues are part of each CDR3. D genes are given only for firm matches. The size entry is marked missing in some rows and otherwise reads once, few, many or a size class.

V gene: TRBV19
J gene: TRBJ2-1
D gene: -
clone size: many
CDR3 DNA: TGTGCCAGTAGTCTTCGGCTAGTGGGGACTTATAGCTCCTACAATGAGCAGTTCTTC
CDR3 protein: CASSLRLVGTYSSYNEQFF

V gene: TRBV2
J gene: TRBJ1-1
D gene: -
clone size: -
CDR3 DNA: TGTGCCAGCAGTCGGAATCAGGGGACCGAAGCTTTCTTT
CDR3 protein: CASSRNQGTEAFF

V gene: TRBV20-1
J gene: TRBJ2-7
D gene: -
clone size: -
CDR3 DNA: TGCAGTGCTAGAGATAGGGGCAGCTCCTACGAGCAGTACTTC
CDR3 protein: CSARDRGSSYEQYF

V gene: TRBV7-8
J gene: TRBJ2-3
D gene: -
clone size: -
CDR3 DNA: TGTGCCAGCAGCTTAGCGTCGGCCCCGGGTACGCAGTATTTT
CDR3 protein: CASSLASAPGTQYF

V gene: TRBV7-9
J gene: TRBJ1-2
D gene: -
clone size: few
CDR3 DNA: TGTGCCAGCAGACCCGGGCCCTCTTATGGCTACACCTTC
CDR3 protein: CASRPGPSYGYTF

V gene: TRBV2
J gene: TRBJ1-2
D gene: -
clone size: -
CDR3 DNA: TGTGCCAGCAGTGAAAGTCGCAACTATGGCTACACCTTC
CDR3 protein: CASSESRNYGYTF

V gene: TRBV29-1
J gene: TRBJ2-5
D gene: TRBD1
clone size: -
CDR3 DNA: TGCAGCGTCGCGGAGGGACAGGGAGAGACCCAGTACTTC
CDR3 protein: CSVAEGQGETQYF

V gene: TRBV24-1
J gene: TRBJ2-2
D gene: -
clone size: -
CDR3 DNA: TGTGCCACCAGTGATTCATGGAACACCGGGGAGCTGTTTTTT
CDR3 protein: CATSDSWNTGELFF

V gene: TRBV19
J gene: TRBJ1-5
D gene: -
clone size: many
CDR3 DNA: TGTGCCAGTAGTATTGACTCCTACAATCAGCCCCAGCATTTT
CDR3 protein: CASSIDSYNQPQHF

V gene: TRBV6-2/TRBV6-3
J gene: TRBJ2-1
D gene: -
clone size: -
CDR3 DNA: TGTGCCAGCAGTTACCCGGACTCCTACAATGAGCAGTTCTTC
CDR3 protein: CASSYPDSYNEQFF

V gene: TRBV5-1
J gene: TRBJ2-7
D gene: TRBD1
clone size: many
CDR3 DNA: TGCGCCAGCAGCTTGGTCAGGGGGCACGAGCAGTACTTC
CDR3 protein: CASSLVRGHEQYF

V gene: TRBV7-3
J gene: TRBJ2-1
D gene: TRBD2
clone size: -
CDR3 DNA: TGTGCCAGCAGCTTAGTTCGGGAGGGCCCCAATGAGCAGTTCTTC
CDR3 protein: CASSLVREGPNEQFF

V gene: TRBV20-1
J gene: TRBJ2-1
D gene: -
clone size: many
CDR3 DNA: TGCAGTGCTGACCTTAACTTTGACAATGAGCAGTTCTTC
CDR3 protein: CSADLNFDNEQFF

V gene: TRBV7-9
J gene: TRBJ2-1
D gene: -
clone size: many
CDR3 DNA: TGTGCCAGCAGGTGGGGAGAAGATGAGCAGTTCTTC
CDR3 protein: CASRWGEDEQFF

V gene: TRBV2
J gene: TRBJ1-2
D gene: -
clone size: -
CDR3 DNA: TGTGCCAGCAGTGAAGGGGGCAGGGGAAACTATGGCTACACCTTC
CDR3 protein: CASSEGGRGNYGYTF

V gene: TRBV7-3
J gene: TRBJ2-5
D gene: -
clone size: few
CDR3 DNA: TGTGCCAGCAGCCCATACCCAGGGGAGACCCAGTACTTC
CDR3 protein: CASSPYPGETQYF

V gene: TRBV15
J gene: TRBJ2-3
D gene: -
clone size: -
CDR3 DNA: TGTGCCACCAGCCCTTCGACCCACCTAGCAGATACGCAGTATTTT
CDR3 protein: CATSPSTHLADTQYF

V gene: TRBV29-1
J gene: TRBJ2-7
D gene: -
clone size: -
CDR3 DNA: TGCAGCGTGGTGGGGGATGCTTTCTACGAGCAGTACTTC
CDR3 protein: CSVVGDAFYEQYF

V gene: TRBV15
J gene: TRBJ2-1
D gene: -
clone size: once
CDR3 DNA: TGTGCCACCAGCAGGCCAGGGGGGGTGGGTAACAATGAGCAGTTCTTC
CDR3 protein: CATSRPGGVGNNEQFF

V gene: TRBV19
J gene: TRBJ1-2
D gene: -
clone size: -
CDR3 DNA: TGTGCCAGTAGTATGCCCGCTTATGGCTACACCTTC
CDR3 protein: CASSMPAYGYTF

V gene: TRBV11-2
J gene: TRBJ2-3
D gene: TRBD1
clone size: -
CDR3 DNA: TGTGCCAGCAGCCGGACAGGAGCTCGAACAGATGCGCAGTATTTT
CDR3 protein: CASSRTGARTDAQYF

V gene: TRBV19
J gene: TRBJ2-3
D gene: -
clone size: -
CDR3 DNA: TGTGCCAGTAGTACTACGACAGATACGCAGTATTTT
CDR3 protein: CASSTTTDTQYF

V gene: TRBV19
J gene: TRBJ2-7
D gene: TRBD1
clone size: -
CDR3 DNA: TGTGCCAGTAGTATAGCCGGGACAGGGGTCTACGAGCAGTACTTC
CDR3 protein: CASSIAGTGVYEQYF

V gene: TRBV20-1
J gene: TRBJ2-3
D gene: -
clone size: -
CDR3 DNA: TGCAGTGCTAGAGGGGGTAGCCTAACGCCGCAGTATTTT
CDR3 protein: CSARGGSLTPQYF

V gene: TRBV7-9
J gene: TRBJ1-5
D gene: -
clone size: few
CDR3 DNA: TGTGCCAGCAGCGGAGGGGTTGGTCAGCCCCAGCATTTT
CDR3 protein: CASSGGVGQPQHF

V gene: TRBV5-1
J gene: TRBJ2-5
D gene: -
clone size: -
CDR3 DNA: TGCGCCAGCAGCTCAACTTATGGGGGGCGCGAGACCCAGTACTTC
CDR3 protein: CASSSTYGGRETQYF

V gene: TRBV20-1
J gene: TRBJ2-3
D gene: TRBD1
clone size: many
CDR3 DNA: TGCAGTGCTAGGGATGGACAGGGGACCGTAGCCACAGATACGCAGTATTTT
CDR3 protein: CSARDGQGTVATDTQYF

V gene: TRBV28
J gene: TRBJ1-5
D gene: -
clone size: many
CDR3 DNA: TGTGCCAGCCAGTATAGGGGCAATCAGCCCCAGCATTTT
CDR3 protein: CASQYRGNQPQHF

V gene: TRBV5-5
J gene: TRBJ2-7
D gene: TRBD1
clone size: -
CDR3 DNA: TGTGCCAGCAGTTTGCAGACAGGGTCCTACGAGCAGTACTTC
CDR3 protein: CASSLQTGSYEQYF

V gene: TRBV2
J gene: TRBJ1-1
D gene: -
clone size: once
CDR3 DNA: TGTGCCAGCGCCCGTACACTTGTGAACACTGAAGCTTTCTTT
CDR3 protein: CASARTLVNTEAFF

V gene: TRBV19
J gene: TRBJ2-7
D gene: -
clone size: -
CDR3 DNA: TGTGCCAGTAGTATCGGGTTCTCCTACGAGCAGTACTTC
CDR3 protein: CASSIGFSYEQYF

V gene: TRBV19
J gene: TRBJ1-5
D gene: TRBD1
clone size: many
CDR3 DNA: TGTGCCAGTGATCCGGGACAGGGAAAGGGGTTTCAGCCCCAGCATTTT
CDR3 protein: CASDPGQGKGFQPQHF

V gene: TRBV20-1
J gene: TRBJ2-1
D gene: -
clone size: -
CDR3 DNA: TGCAGTGCTAGAGTACGGGGCTCGGGCTCCTACAATGAGCAGTTCTTC
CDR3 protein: CSARVRGSGSYNEQFF

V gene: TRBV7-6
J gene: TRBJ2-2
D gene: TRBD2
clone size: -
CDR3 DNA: TGTGCCAGCAGCCCCGGGGGGATGTTTTTT
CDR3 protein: CASSPGGMFF

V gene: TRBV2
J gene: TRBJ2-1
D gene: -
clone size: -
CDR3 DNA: TGTGCCAGCAGCCAGATAGCGGCATACAATGAGCAGTTCTTC
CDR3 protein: CASSQIAAYNEQFF

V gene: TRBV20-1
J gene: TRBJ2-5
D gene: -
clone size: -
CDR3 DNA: TGCAGTGCTTCACCCGGGGTTGAGGCCCAGTACTTC
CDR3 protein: CSASPGVEAQYF

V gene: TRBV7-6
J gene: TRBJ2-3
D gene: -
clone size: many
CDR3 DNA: TGTGCCAGCAGCTTAGGACCGGGGCGAGGGGATACGCAGTATTTT
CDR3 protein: CASSLGPGRGDTQYF

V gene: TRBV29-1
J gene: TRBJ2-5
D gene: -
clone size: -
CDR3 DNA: TGCAGCGTTGAAGGGGGGTTGGGAGAGACCCAGTACTTC
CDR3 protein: CSVEGGLGETQYF

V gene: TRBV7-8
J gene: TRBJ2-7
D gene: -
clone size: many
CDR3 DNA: TGTGCCAGCAGACTAGACACGATCTCCTACGAGCAGTACTTC
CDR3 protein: CASRLDTISYEQYF

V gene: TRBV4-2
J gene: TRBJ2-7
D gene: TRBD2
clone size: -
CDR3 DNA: TGTGCCAGCAGCCAAGATCGGGGCGGGAGCGGGTCCTACGAGCAGTACTTC
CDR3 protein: CASSQDRGGSGSYEQYF

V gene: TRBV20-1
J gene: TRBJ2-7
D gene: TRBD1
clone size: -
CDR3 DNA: TGCAGCTACGCGGGGACAGGCAACTACGAGCAGTACTTC
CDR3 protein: CSYAGTGNYEQYF

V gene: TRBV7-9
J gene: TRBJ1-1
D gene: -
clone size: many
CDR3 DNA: TGTGCCAGCAGGGGAAACTCCCAAGGCCCTGAAGCTTTCTTT
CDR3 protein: CASRGNSQGPEAFF

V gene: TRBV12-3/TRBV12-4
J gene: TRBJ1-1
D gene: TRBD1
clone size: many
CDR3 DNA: TGTGCCAGCAGTTTCTGGGCAGGGGGCACTGAAGCTTTCTTT
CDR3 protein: CASSFWAGGTEAFF

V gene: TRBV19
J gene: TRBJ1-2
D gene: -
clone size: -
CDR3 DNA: TGTGCCAGCAGTATGGGAGGGATCTCCTATGGCTACACCTTC
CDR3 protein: CASSMGGISYGYTF

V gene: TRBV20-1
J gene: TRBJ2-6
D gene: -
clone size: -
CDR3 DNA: TGCAGTGCTGCCTCTGGGGCCAACGTCCTGACTTTC
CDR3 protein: CSAASGANVLTF

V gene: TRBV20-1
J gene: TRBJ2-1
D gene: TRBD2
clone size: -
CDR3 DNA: TGCAGTGCTAGGGTCTTCGGCCTAGCGGGAGGGCTCTACAATGAGCAGTTCTTC
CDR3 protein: CSARVFGLAGGLYNEQFF

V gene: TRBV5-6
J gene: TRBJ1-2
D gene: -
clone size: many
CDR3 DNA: TGTGCCAGCAGCTTGGCCGAAAGTAACTATGGCTACACCTTC
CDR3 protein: CASSLAESNYGYTF

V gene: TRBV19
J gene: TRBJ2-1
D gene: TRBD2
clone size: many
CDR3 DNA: TGTGCCAGTAGTATTTTCTCTAGCGGGGGCTTACAATGGGAGCAGTTCTTC
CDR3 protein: CASSIFSSGGLQWEQFF

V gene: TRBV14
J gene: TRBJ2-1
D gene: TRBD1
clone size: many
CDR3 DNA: TGTGCCAGCAGCGACCCTAACAGGGGAACCCATGAGCAGTTCTTC
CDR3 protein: CASSDPNRGTHEQFF

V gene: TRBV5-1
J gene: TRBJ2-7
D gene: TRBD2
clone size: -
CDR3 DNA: TGCGCCAGCAGCCGCGGGGGGCGCTACGAGCAGTACTTC
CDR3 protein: CASSRGGRYEQYF

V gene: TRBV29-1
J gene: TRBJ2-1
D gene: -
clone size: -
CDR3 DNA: TGCAGCGTCGAGCCCTTTACAGGGCGTCAGTTCAATGAGCAGTTCTTC
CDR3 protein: CSVEPFTGRQFNEQFF

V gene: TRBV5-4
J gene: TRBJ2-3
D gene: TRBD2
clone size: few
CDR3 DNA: TGTGCCAGCAGCTTGCAAGAGCGGGGGCGCACAGATACGCAGTATTTT
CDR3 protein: CASSLQERGRTDTQYF

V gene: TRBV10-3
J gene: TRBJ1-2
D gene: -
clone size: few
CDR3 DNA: TGTGCCATCAGTGAGCCGAGGGCCGAGGCTATGCGCTACACCTTC
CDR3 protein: CAISEPRAEAMRYTF

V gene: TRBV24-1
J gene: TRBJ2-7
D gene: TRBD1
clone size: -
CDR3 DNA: TGTGCCACCAGTGGCCCCTCAGAGGTACAGGGGGCCTTAGGAATCTACGAGCAGTACTTC
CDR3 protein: CATSGPSEVQGALGIYEQYF

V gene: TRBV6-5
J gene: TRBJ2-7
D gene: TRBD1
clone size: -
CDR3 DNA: TGTGCCAGCAGTTATAGGGACAGGGGTTCCTACGAGCAGTACTTC
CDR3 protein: CASSYRDRGSYEQYF

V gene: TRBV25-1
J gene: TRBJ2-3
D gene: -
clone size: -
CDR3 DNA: TGTGCCAGCAGTGAGGCCGACGGTGGTACGCAGTATTTT
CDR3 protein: CASSEADGGTQYF

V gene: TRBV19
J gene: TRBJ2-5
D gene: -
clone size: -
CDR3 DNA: TGTGCCAGCAGTCGACTAGTGGGTCGGGAGACCCAGTACTTC
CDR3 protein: CASSRLVGRETQYF